The clone carrying this T cell receptor (beta chain) occurred many times. Trimming removed 3 bases from V and 2 bases from J, with 8 bases in between. This CDR3 region has 14 residues. The data derive from a study of T-cell memory formation after mild COVID-19. TCRdb redid the calling of the 5' RACE reads with MiXCR, one entry per CDR3 protein. The sample records 200,000 to 250,000 distinct CDR3 sequences, roughly 17% being singletons. The rearrangement links TRBV12-3 or TRBV12-4 to TRBJ1-5; D possibly corresponds to TRBD1 (5 bases). This clonotype was obtained from a young man who had mild COVID-19 (a few samples of this study predate the infection). Cell type and time point are not known. Sequencing was performed on PBMCs or a T cell subset sorted from them (not recorded which). CDR3 in amino acids: CASSLGGRNQPQHF. CDR3 DNA sequence: TGTGCCAGCAGTTTGGGGGGTCGCAATCAGCCCCAGCATTTT.